A selection of T cell receptor beta chains follows, all from one sample in a study of control samples from healthy donors and cancer patients. Here immunoSEQ multiplex PCR was the method, and the copy in TCRdb shows in-frame clones only, minus some. The data show some 170,000 clones, around 94% seen once. Specimen: PBMCs. These receptors all come from a man in his 60s with colorectal cancer. CDR3s include the opening cysteine and the closing phenylalanine or tryptophan. The D gene is left open where the match is weak. Size is stated for part of the rows, as once, few or many counts, or as a class when the clone is expanded.

>-|TRBV2|15|-|TRBJ1-6
TGTGCCAGCAGCGCCGTTATTGGCGGCAATTCACCCCTCCACTTT
CASSAVIGGNSPLHF
>-|TRBV5-5|14|-|TRBJ1-1
TGTGCCAGCAGCCAAATGACGGGAAACACTGAAGCTTTCTTT
CASSQMTGNTEAFF
>-|TRBV7-9|16|TRBD2|TRBJ2-3
TGTGCCAGCAGCTTAGTTAGCGGGCGCTTCACAGATACGCAGTATTTT
CASSLVSGRFTDTQYF
>-|TRBV25-1|14|-|TRBJ2-5
TGTGCCAGCAGTGAATTCGCGGTATTAGAGACCCAGTACTTC
CASSEFAVLETQYF
>-|TRBV30|12|-|TRBJ2-3
TGTGCCTGGAGTGTAGTCCAGAATACGCAGTATTTT
CAWSVVQNTQYF
>few|TRBV21-1|21|-|TRBJ1-6
TGTGCCAGCAGCAACACGACGGGCAGGGTTCATCAATTTAGGTATAATTCACCCCTCCACTTT
CASSNTTGRVHQFRYNSPLHF
>-|TRBV9|15|TRBD1|TRBJ2-3
TGTGCCAGCAGCGCTGGGACAGGTGGAACAGATACGCAGTATTTT
CASSAGTGGTDTQYF
>-|TRBV28|17|-|TRBJ1-1
TGTGCCAGCACCCCGCCCCCCCCTGCCACGGTGAACACTGAAGCTTTCTTT
CASTPPPPATVNTEAFF
>-|TRBV6-5|15|TRBD1|TRBJ2-3
TGTGCCAGCAGTTGGGGGACAGGGGGCACAGATACGCAGTATTTT
CASSWGTGGTDTQYF
>-|TRBV27|17|TRBD1|TRBJ1-1
TGTGCCAGCACTCTTTTAGGGACCCCCGGGACAGTGAGTGAAGCTTTCTTT
CASTLLGTPGTVSEAFF
>-|TRBV9|15|TRBD2|TRBJ2-5
TGTGCCAGCAGCGGTGGCAGCGGGGGGCGAGAGACCCAGTACTTC
CASSGGSGGRETQYF
>once|TRBV9|14|-|TRBJ2-7
TGTGCCAGCAGCCCTCGGAACTCGGCCTACGAGCAGTACTTC
CASSPRNSAYEQYF
>-|TRBV29-1|13|-|TRBJ1-2
TGCAGCGTTGAATCGTTGGCAGGGAGTGGCTACACCTTC
CSVESLAGSGYTF
>-|TRBV18|16|-|TRBJ1-6
TGTGCCAGCTCACCTCAGGGGACGATCTATAATTCACCCCTCCACTTT
CASSPQGTIYNSPLHF
>-|TRBV5-8|14|-|TRBJ2-5
TGTGCCAGCAGCTTGGCTTCCTGGGAAGAGACCCAGTACTTC
CASSLASWEETQYF
>-|TRBV10-3|13|-|TRBJ1-6
TGTGCCATCAGCCCTGGACAGAATTCACCCCTCCACTTT
CAISPGQNSPLHF
>-|TRBV7-2|15|-|TRBJ2-7
TGTGCCAGCAGCGCCGACCTCGGGGGGCGGGACGAGCAGTACTTC
CASSADLGGRDEQYF
>once|TRBV5-4|15|TRBD1|TRBJ1-3
TGTGCCAGCAGCTTGGAGGGACAGGGAAAGAACACCATATATTTT
CASSLEGQGKNTIYF
>-|TRBV6-5|14|-|TRBJ2-2
TGTGCCAGCCAAGAACAGGCGAACACCGGGGAGCTGTTTTTT
CASQEQANTGELFF
>-|TRBV3-1/TRBV3-2|17|TRBD1|TRBJ2-2
TGTGCCAGCAGCCAAGATGGAGACAGGGGCCACACCGGGGAGCTGTTTTTT
CASSQDGDRGHTGELFF
>-|TRBV19|17|TRBD1|TRBJ1-2
TGTGCCAGTAGCCTCTCCGGGACAGGGGGCTTCACTTGGGGCTACACCTTC
CASSLSGTGGFTWGYTF
>-|TRBV6-6|14|-|TRBJ2-7
TGTGCCAGCACCCCGACTGGGACTTCCTACGAGCAGTACTTC
CASTPTGTSYEQYF
>-|TRBV30|15|TRBD1|TRBJ1-4
TGTGCCTGGAGTGTTCCTGGGACAGGGAATGAAAAACTGTTTTTT
CAWSVPGTGNEKLFF
>-|TRBV5-1|16|-|TRBJ2-6
TGCGCCAGCAGCTTGATGGGTTCCCCTGGGGCCAACGTCCTGACTTTC
CASSLMGSPGANVLTF
>-|TRBV6-5|12|-|TRBJ2-5
TGTGCCAGCGGGGCCTTGGGAGAGACCCAGTACTTC
CASGALGETQYF
>-|TRBV11-1|15|TRBD1|TRBJ1-2
TGTGCCAGCAGTTCCGGGACAGGCTCATCAAGTGGCTACACCTTC
CASSSGTGSSSGYTF
>-|TRBV30|15|TRBD2|TRBJ2-5
TGTGCCTGGAGTGTACTAGCGGGTTACCAAGAGACCCAGTACTTC
CAWSVLAGYQETQYF
>few|TRBV2|15|-|TRBJ1-5
TGTGCCAGCAGTGGGCAGGGAAGGTTAAATCAGCCCCAGCATTTT
CASSGQGRLNQPQHF
>once|TRBV18|15|-|TRBJ2-2
TGTGCCAGCTCACTAACACAGGGGAACACCGGGGAGCTGTTTTTT
CASSLTQGNTGELFF
>-|TRBV7-6|17|TRBD2|TRBJ2-3
TGTGCCAGCAGCTGGACTAGCGGGGTTGGGGTACCAGATACGCAGTATTTT
CASSWTSGVGVPDTQYF
>-|TRBV27|13|-|TRBJ1-1
TGTGCCAGCAGTCTGGTAGGGAACACTGAAGCTTTCTTT
CASSLVGNTEAFF
>-|TRBV5-4|14|TRBD1|TRBJ1-1
TGTGCCAGCAGCACGGGACAGAAGGGCACTGAAGCTTTCTTT
CASSTGQKGTEAFF
>-|TRBV6-4|13|-|TRBJ1-5
TGTGCCAGCAGTGACTCCGAGAGGCAGCCCCAGCATTTT
CASSDSERQPQHF
>-|TRBV13|16|-|TRBJ2-2
TGTGCCAGCAGCTTAGGAGGCAGGGTGAGCACCGGGGAGCTGTTTTTT
CASSLGGRVSTGELFF
>once|TRBV4-1|16|TRBD2|TRBJ2-5
TGCGCCAGCAGCCAAGGTAGCGGGGGGACCCAAGAGACCCAGTACTTC
CASSQGSGGTQETQYF
>-|TRBV6-5|15|-|TRBJ2-3
TGTGCCAGCCAATACTCCGGGTATACCACAGATACGCAGTATTTT
CASQYSGYTTDTQYF
>-|TRBV20-1|11|-|TRBJ2-7
TGCAGTGCGTTCGTCGCCTACGAGCAGTACTTC
CSAFVAYEQYF
>few|TRBV30|13|-|TRBJ2-2
TGTGCCTGGAGTGTAGGTGGGACCGGGGAGCTGTTTTTT
CAWSVGGTGELFF
>-|TRBV9|13|-|TRBJ2-7
TGTGCCAGCAGCGCATCCACATCCTCCGAGCAGTACTTC
CASSASTSSEQYF
>-|TRBV19|15|-|TRBJ1-3
TGTGCCAGTAGTATTCAGGATTACTCTGGAAACACCATATATTTT
CASSIQDYSGNTIYF
>-|TRBV5-1|15|TRBD1|TRBJ2-5
TGCGCCAGCAGCTTCGGACAGGGCGCAGGAGAGACCCAGTACTTC
CASSFGQGAGETQYF
>-|TRBV3-1/TRBV3-2|13|-|TRBJ1-2
TGTGCCAGCAGCCAAGACGGATTCTATGGCTACACCTTC
CASSQDGFYGYTF
>-|TRBV5-5|13|TRBD1|TRBJ1-1
TGTGCCAGCGGACAGGGATCGGGCACTGAAGCTTTCTTT
CASGQGSGTEAFF
>-|TRBV10-1|15|TRBD1|TRBJ2-3
TGCGCCAGCAGTGAGGGACAGGGGGTAACAGATACGCAGTATTTT
CASSEGQGVTDTQYF
>-|TRBV3-1/TRBV3-2|12|-|TRBJ2-5
TGTGCCAGCAGCCAAATACTGGGGACCCAGTACTTC
CASSQILGTQYF
>-|TRBV6-5|15|-|TRBJ2-1
TGTGCCAGCAGTCAGGGCCACAGCTCCTACAATGAGCAGTTCTTC
CASSQGHSSYNEQFF
>-|TRBV4-2|16|TRBD2|TRBJ2-3
TGTGCCAGCAGCCGGGGACTAGCGGGGGGGACAGATACGCAGTATTTT
CASSRGLAGGTDTQYF
>few|TRBV29-1|13|-|TRBJ1-3
TGCAGCGCCTCACAAAACAGGGAAAACACCATATATTTT
CSASQNRENTIYF
>-|TRBV27|13|-|TRBJ1-2
TGTGCCAGCAGCCCCCGGGCAGTTTATGGCTACACCTTC
CASSPRAVYGYTF
>-|TRBV6-1|15|-|TRBJ1-2
TGTGCCAGCAGTGAGCGACCCTCTCAGATCTATGGCTACACCTTC
CASSERPSQIYGYTF